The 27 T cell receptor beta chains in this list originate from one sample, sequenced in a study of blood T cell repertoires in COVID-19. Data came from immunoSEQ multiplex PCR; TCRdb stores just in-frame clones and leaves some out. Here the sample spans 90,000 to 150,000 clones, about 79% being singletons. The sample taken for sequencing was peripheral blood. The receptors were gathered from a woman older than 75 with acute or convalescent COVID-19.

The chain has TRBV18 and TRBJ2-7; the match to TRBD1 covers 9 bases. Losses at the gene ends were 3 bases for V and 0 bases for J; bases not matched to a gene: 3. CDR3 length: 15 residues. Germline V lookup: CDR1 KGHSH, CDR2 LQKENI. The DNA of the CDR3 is TGTGCCAGCTCACCTCCGACAGGGGGCTCCTACGAGCAGTACTTC. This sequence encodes CASSPPTGGSYEQYF.

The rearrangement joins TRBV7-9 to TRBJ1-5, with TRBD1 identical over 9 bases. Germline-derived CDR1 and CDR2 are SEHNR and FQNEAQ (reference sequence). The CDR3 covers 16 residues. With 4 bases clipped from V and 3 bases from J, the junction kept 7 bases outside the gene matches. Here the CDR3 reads CASSSTTGGPNQPQHF. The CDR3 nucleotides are TGTGCCAGCAGCTCGACGACAGGGGGTCCCAATCAGCCCCAGCATTTT. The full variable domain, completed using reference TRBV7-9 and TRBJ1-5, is DTGVSQNPRHKITKRGQNVTFRCDPISEHNRLYWYRQTLGQGPEFLTYFQNEAQLEKSRLLSDRFSAERPKGSFSTLEIQRTEQGDSAMYLCASSSTTGGPNQPQHFGDGTRLSIL.

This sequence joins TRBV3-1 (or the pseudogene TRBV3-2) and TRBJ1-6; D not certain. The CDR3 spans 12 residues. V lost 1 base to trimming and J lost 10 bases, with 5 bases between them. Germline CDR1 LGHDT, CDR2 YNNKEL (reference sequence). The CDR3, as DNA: TGTGCCAGCAGCCAAGTGGGCTCACCCCTCCACTTT. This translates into CASSQVGSPLHF.

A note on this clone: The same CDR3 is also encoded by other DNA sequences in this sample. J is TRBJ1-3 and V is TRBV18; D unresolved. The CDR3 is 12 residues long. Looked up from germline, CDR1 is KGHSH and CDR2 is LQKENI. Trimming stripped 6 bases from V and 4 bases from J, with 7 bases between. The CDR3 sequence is CASSPEGNTIYF. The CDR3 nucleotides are TGTGCCAGCTCTCCTGAGGGAAACACCATATATTTT.

CDR3 coding DNA: TGTGCCAGCAAACAGGGGGGCAATCAGCCCCAGCATTTT. Translation gives CASKQGGNQPQHF. The chain links TRBV12-3 or TRBV12-4 to TRBJ1-5; 8 bases map to TRBD1. The CDR3 loop spans 13 amino acids. With V trimmed by 7 bases and J by 2 bases, 1 base remained unmatched.

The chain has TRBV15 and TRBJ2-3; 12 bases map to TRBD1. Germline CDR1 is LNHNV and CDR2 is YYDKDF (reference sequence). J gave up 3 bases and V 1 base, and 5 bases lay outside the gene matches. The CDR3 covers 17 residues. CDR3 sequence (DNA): TGTGCCACCAGCAGAGCCGGGACAGGGGGCTGGACAGATACGCAGTATTTT. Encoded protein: CATSRAGTGGWTDTQYF.

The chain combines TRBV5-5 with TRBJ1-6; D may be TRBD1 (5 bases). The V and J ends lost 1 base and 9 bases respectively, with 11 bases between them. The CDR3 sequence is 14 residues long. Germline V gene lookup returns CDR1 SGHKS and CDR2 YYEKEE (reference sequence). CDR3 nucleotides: TGTGCCAGCAGCTTGAAACCAACAGGTTCACCCCTCCACTTT. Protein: CASSLKPTGSPLHF.

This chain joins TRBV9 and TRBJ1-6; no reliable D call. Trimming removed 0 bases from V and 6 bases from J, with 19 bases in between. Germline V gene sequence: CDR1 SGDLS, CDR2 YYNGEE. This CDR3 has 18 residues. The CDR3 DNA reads TGTGCCAGCAGCGTAGTAGGAAGGGAGTCATTTATTAATTCACCCCTCCACTTT. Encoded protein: CASSVVGRESFINSPLHF.

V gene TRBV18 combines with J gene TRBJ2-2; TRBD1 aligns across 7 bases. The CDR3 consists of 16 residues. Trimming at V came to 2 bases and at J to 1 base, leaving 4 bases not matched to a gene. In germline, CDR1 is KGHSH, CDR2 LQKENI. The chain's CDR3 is CASSPRGQRNTGELFF. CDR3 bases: TGTGCCAGCTCACCAAGGGGACAGAGGAACACCGGGGAGCTGTTTTTT.

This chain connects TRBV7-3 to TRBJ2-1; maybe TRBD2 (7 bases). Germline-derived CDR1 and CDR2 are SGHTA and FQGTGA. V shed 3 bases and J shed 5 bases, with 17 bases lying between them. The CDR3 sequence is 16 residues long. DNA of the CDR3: TGTGCCAGCAGCTTCGGACTAGGAGAGGGGGACAATGAGCAGTTCTTC. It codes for CASSFGLGEGDNEQFF.

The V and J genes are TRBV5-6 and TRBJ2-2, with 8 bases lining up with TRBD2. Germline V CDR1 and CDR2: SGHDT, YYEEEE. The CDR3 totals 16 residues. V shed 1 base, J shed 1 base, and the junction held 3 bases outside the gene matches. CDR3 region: CASSLLAGGNTGELFF. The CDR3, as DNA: TGTGCCAGCAGCTTGTTGGCGGGAGGGAACACCGGGGAGCTGTTTTTT.

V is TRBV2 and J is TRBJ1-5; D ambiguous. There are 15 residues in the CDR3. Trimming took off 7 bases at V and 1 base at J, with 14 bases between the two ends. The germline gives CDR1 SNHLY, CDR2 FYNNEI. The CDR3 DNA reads TGTGCCAGCATGGGGAGAACGGGGAGCAATCAGCCCCAGCATTTT. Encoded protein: CASMGRTGSNQPQHF.

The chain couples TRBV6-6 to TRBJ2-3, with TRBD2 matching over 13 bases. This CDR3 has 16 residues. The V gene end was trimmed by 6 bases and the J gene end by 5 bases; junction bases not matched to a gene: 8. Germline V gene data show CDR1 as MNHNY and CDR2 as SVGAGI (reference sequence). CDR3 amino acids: CASSLGTSGALDTQYF. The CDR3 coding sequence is TGTGCCAGCAGCCTTGGGACTAGCGGGGCCTTAGATACGCAGTATTTT.

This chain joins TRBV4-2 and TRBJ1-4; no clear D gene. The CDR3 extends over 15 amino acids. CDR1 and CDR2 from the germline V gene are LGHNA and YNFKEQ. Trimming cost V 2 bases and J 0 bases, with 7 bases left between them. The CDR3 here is CASSQSPSTNEKLFF. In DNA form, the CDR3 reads TGTGCCAGCAGCCAATCCCCCTCAACTAATGAAAAACTGTTTTTT.

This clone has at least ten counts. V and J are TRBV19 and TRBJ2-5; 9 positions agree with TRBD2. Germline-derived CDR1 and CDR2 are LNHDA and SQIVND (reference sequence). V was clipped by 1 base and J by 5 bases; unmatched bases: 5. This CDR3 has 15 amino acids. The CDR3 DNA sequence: TGTGCCAGTAGTATAGCTAGCGGGGCCGGGGAGACCCAGTACTTC. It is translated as CASSIASGAGETQYF. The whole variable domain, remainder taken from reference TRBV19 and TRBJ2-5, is DGGITQSPKYLFRKEGQNVTLSCEQNLNHDAMYWYRQDPGQGLRLIYYSQIVNDFQKGDIAEGYSVSREKKESFPLTVTSAQKNPTAFYLCASSIASGAGETQYFGPGTRLLVL.

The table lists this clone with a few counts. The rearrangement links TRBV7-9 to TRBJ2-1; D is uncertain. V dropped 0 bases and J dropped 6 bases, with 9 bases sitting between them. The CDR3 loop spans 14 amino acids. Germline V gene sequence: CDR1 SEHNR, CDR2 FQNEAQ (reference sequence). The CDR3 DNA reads TGTGCCAGCAGCTTAGCGAGGAGTGGCAATGAGCAGTTCTTC. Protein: CASSLARSGNEQFF.

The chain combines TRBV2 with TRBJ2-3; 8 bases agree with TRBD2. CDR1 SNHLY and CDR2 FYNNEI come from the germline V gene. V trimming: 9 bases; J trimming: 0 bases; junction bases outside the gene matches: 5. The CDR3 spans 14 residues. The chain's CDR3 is CASSGDSSTDTQYF. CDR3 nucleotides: TGTGCCAGTAGCGGGGATTCTAGCACAGATACGCAGTATTTT.

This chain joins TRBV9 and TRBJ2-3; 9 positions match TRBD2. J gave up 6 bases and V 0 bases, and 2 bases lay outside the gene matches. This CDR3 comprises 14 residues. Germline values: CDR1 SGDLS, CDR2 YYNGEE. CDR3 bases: TGTGCCAGCAGCGTAGGCGGGGGGGCTGATACGCAGTATTTT. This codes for CASSVGGGADTQYF. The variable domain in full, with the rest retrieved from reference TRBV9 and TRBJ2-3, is DSGVTQTPKHLITATGQRVTLRCSPRSGDLSVYWYQQSLDQGLQFLIQYYNGEERAKGNILERFSAQQFPDLHSELNLSSLELGDSALYFCASSVGGGADTQYFGPGTRLTVL.

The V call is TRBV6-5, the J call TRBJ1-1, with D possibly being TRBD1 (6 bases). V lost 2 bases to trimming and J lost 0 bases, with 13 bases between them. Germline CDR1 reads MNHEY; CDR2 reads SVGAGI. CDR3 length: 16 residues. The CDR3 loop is CASSYADRFMNTEAFF. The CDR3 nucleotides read TGTGCCAGCAGTTACGCAGACAGGTTCATGAACACTGAAGCTTTCTTT.

The CDR3 region has the DNA TGTGCCAGCAGTTCCCCCCGGGGGGTTAACTATGGCTACACCTTC. It encodes CASSSPRGVNYGYTF. The chain recombines TRBV28 with TRBJ1-2; TRBD1 is a possible D gene (5 bases). Trimming pared 4 bases from V and 1 base from J, leaving 13 bases between. The CDR3 contains 15 residues. Germline CDR1 is MDHEN and CDR2 is SYDVKM.

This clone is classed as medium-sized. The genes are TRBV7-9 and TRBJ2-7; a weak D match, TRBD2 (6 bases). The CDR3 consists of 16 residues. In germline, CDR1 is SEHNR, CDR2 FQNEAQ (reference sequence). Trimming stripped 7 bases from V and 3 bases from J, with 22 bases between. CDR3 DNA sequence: TGTGCCAGCACCATGCGGGGCAGTCGACGTTTCTACGAGCAGTACTTC. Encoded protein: CASTMRGSRRFYEQYF.

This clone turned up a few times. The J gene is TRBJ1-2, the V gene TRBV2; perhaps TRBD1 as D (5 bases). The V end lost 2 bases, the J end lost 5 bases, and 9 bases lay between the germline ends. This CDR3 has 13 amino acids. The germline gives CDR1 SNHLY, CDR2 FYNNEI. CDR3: CASSERGTYGYTF. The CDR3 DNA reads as TGTGCCAGCAGTGAAAGGGGAACTTATGGCTACACCTTC.

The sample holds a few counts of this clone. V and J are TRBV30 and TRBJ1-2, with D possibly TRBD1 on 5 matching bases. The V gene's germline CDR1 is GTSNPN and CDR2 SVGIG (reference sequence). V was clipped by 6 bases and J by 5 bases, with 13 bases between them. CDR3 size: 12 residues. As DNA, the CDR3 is TGTGCCTGTCAAGACAGTGGGTATGGCTACACCTTC. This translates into CACQDSGYGYTF. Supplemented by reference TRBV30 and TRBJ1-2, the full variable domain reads SQTIHQWPATLVQPVGSPLSLECTVEGTSNPNLYWYRQAAGRGLQLLFYSVGIGQISSEVPQNLSASRPQDRQFILSSKKLLLSDSGFYLCACQDSGYGYTFGSGTRLTVV.

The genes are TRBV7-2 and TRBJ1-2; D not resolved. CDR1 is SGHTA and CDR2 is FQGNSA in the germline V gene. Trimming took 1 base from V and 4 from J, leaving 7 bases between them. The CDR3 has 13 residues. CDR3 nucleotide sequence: TGTGCCAGCAGCTTAGGGGCTCTCTATGGCTACACCTTC. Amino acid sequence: CASSLGALYGYTF.

The CDR3 region is CASSTEETQYF. The CDR3, as DNA: TGTGCCAGTAGTACCGAAGAGACCCAGTACTTC. This chain joins TRBV19 and TRBJ2-5, with no clear D. The CDR3 spans 11 residues. Germline CDR1 reads LNHDA; CDR2 reads SQIVND (reference sequence). Trimming cost V 4 bases and J 3 bases, with 3 bases left between them.

The DNA of the CDR3 is TGTGCCACCAGCGCCACTACGAGCACAGATACGCAGTATTTT. Its translation: CATSATTSTDTQYF. The chain is built from TRBV15 and TRBJ2-3, with D unclear. The V gene's germline CDR1 is LNHNV and CDR2 YYDKDF (reference sequence). The CDR3 loop spans 14 amino acids. Trimming took 5 bases from V and 0 from J, leaving 9 bases between them.

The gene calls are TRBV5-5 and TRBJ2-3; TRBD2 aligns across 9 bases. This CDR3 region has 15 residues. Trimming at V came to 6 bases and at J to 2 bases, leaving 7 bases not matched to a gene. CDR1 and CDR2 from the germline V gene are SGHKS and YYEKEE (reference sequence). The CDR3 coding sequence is TGTGCCAGCAACAGTATAGCGGGGGTCACAGATACGCAGTATTTT. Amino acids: CASNSIAGVTDTQYF.